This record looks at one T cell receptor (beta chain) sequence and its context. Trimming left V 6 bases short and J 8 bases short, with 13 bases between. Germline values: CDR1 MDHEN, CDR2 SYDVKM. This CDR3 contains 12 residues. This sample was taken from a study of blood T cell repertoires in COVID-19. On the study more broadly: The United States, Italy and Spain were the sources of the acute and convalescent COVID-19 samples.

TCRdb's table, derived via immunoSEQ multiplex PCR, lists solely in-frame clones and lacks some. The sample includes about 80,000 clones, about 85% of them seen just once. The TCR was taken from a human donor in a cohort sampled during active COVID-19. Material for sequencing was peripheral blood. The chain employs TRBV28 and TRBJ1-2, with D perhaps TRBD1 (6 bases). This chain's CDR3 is CASRIQGRGYTF. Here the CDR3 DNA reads TGTGCCAGCAGGATACAGGGAAGGGGCTACACCTTC.